This record concerns one TCR beta chain sequence. What it binds is not known. This PCR relied on a set of 60 Vbeta primers and 13 Jbeta primers. Data came from immunoSEQ multiplex PCR; TCRdb stores just in-frame clones and leaves some out. The table lists 150,000 to 200,000 clones, 82% of them singletons, with about 1.5% in the top ten. V lost 1 base, J lost 4 bases, and 9 bases stayed unmatched. Germline CDR1 SGHTA, CDR2 FQGNSA. There are 16 residues in the CDR3. The sample comes from a study of cytomegalovirus exposure and HLA in healthy donors. Notes on the study in general: Later analysis demonstrated an association between a missense DCLRE1C variant and TCR beta V- and J-gene trimming.

The chain couples TRBV7-2 to TRBJ2-5, with 7 nucleotides matching TRBD1. Sequencing input: PBMCs. The clonotype was recovered from a woman in her late teens or twenties in good health and CMV-seronegative. CDR3 loop: CASSLEARGYGETQYF. The CDR3 bases are TGTGCCAGCAGCTTAGAAGCCAGGGGGTATGGAGAGACCCAGTACTTC. Together with reference TRBV7-2 and TRBJ2-5, the CDR3 gives the full variable domain: GAGVSQSPSNKVTEKGKDVELRCDPISGHTALYWYRQSLGQGLEFLIYFQGNSAPDKSGLPSDRFSAERTGGSVSTLTIQRTQQEDSAVYLCASSLEARGYGETQYFGPGTRLLVL.